Below, 21 T cell receptor beta chains from the same sample are listed, as sequenced in a study of blood T cell repertoires in COVID-19. Clones were read by immunoSEQ multiplex PCR, and TCRdb kept only the in-frame ones, dropping some. The profile shows nearly 85,000 clones, more than 70% of them singletons. Sequencing was done on a sample of peripheral blood. These receptors originate from a woman aged 60 to 75 with acute or convalescent COVID-19.

V usage is TRBV24-1 and J usage is TRBJ1-6, with 12 bases aligning to TRBD1. Germline V gene lookup returns CDR1 KGHDR and CDR2 SFDVKD. V shed 4 bases and J 7 bases; nucleotides not matched to a gene: 16. CDR3 length: 20 amino acids. The CDR3, as DNA: TGTGCCACCAGTGAAGCCTCCGGGACAGGGGGCTTTAGCCTAAATTCACCCCTCCACTTT. It specifies CATSEASGTGGFSLNSPLHF.

V gene TRBV13 combines with J gene TRBJ2-3; no clear D gene. Germline CDR1 PRHDT, CDR2 FYEKMQ (reference sequence). CDR3 length: 17 amino acids. Trimming cost V 3 bases and J 0 bases, with 16 bases left between them. The CDR3 region is CASSFVNTVPSTDTQYF. DNA for the CDR3: TGTGCCAGCAGCTTTGTGAACACCGTTCCTAGCACAGATACGCAGTATTTT. Combining the CDR3 with reference TRBV13 and TRBJ2-3 gives the whole variable domain AAGVIQSPRHLIKEKRETATLKCYPIPRHDTVYWYQQGPGQDPQFLISFYEKMQSDKGSIPDRFSAQQFSDYHSELNMSSLELGDSALYFCASSFVNTVPSTDTQYFGPGTRLTVL.

Only a few counts were recorded for this clone. V is TRBV7-2 and J is TRBJ1-4; D may be TRBD1 (5 bases). This CDR3 is built from 14 residues. V was shortened by 2 bases and J by 4 bases, with 8 bases between the two germline ends. Germline CDR1 reads SGHTA; CDR2 reads FQGNSA. Written as DNA, the CDR3 is TGTGCCAGCAGCTTATGGCAGGGTAATGAAAAACTGTTTTTT. It codes for CASSLWQGNEKLFF.

The V and J genes are TRBV24-1 and TRBJ1-2, with D unresolved. The CDR3 runs to 12 residues. V was cut by 4 bases and J by 6 bases, with 8 bases left in between. Germline CDR1 is KGHDR and CDR2 is SFDVKD. CDR3 DNA sequence: TGTGCCACCAGTGAAAGTGGGCATGGCTACACCTTC. Its protein is CATSESGHGYTF.

This chain joins TRBV5-1 and TRBJ2-3; the match to TRBD2 covers 7 bases. Germline V lookup: CDR1 SGHRS, CDR2 YFSETQ. J lost 2 bases, V lost 1 base, and 13 bases had no gene match. There are 18 residues in the CDR3. The CDR3 nucleotides are TGCGCCAGCAGCTTGCTTGGGGGGAGGGCCCTAATCACAGATACGCAGTATTTT. Translated: CASSLLGGRALITDTQYF.

The rearrangement uses TRBV6-4 and TRBJ2-2; 9 positions agree with TRBD1. The CDR3 covers 16 residues. CDR1 is MRHNA, CDR2 SNTAGT, per germline. With 0 bases clipped from V and 3 bases from J, the junction kept 2 bases outside the gene matches. The CDR3 loop reads CASSDSRTGDTGELFF. As DNA, the CDR3 is TGTGCCAGCAGTGACTCGAGGACAGGGGACACCGGGGAGCTGTTTTTT.

The table lists this clone with a few counts. V usage is TRBV12-3 or TRBV12-4 and J usage is TRBJ2-5; D is unresolved. V was pared by 6 bases and J by 0 bases, with 5 bases between. CDR3 length: 12 amino acids. CDR3 region: CASSQNQETQYF. The CDR3 DNA reads as TGTGCCAGCAGCCAAAACCAAGAGACCCAGTACTTC.

The chain is built from TRBV3-1 (or the pseudogene TRBV3-2) and TRBJ1-5; 7 bases line up with TRBD1. Germline V CDR1 and CDR2: LGHDT, YNNKEL (reference sequence). Trimming removed 4 bases from V and 4 bases from J; junction bases left unmatched: 7. The CDR3 has 15 amino acids. The CDR3 region is CASSRDRAENQPQHF. CDR3 nucleotide sequence: TGTGCCAGCAGCCGGGACAGAGCTGAAAATCAGCCCCAGCATTTT.

J is TRBJ2-1 and V is TRBV30, with 11 bases lining up with TRBD2. V lost 1 base to trimming and J lost 4 bases; unmatched junction nucleotides: 6. CDR3 length equals 16 residues. The germline CDR1 and CDR2 sequences are GTSNPN and SVGIG (reference sequence). The CDR3 nucleotides read TGTGCCTGGAGTGGGAGTAGCGGGAGGGTGTACAATGAGCAGTTCTTC. It is translated as CAWSGSSGRVYNEQFF.

In its sample, this clone was seen a few times. The J gene is TRBJ1-2, the V gene TRBV20-1, with a tentative D call TRBD1 (5 bases). The germline CDR1 and CDR2 sequences are DFQATT and SNEGSKA (reference sequence). Trimming shortened V by 7 bases and J by 1 base, and 7 bases separated the two germline ends. The length of the CDR3 is 11 residues. The CDR3, as DNA: TGCAGTGGACAGTTTAACTATGGCTACACCTTC. Translation: CSGQFNYGYTF.

This chain links TRBV7-2 with TRBJ2-5; D may be TRBD2 (6 bases). The CDR3 totals 14 residues. Germline values: CDR1 SGHTA, CDR2 FQGNSA. V lost 5 bases to trimming and J lost 0 bases, with 10 bases between them. CDR3 in DNA: TGTGCCAGCAGCCTCCGGGGGTACCAAGAGACCCAGTACTTC. Translated: CASSLRGYQETQYF.

The chain combines TRBV11-3 with TRBJ1-1, with a tentative D call TRBD1 (5 bases). Germline values: CDR1 SGHNT, CDR2 YENEEA. The CDR3 has 13 amino acids. The V and J ends lost 6 bases and 2 bases respectively, with 10 bases between them. The CDR3 reads CASSGDFNTEAFF. The DNA of the CDR3 is TGTGCCAGCAGTGGGGACTTCAACACTGAAGCTTTCTTT.

The rearrangement joins TRBV7-3 to TRBJ2-1, with D unclear. V was trimmed by 5 bases and J by 7 bases, leaving 12 bases between them. The CDR3 is 13 residues long. Germline V gene data show CDR1 as SGHTA and CDR2 as FQGTGA. This chain's CDR3 is CASSASTQNEQFF. The CDR3 DNA is TGTGCCAGCAGCGCGTCGACTCAAAATGAGCAGTTCTTC.

This rearrangement joins TRBV29-1 to TRBJ2-2, with a possible D match to TRBD2 (5 bases). CDR1 SQVTM and CDR2 ANQGSEA come from the germline V gene. With 0 bases removed from V and 4 bases from J, the gap between germline ends came to 15 bases. The CDR3 consists of 16 residues. The CDR3 coding sequence is TGCAGCGTTGAAGAAGGGAGTGCGACGGCCACCGGGGAGCTGTTTTTT. Its protein is CSVEEGSATATGELFF.

The gene calls are TRBV27 and TRBJ2-1; D perhaps matches TRBD2 (5 bases). Between the trimmed V and J ends, which lost 6 bases and 7 bases, there was a span of 16 bases. Germline V lookup: CDR1 MNHEY, CDR2 SMNVEV (reference sequence). The CDR3 extends over 14 amino acids. DNA of the CDR3: TGTGCCAGCAGGACACTTCGGGGTGAGAATGAGCAGTTCTTC. Translation gives CASRTLRGENEQFF.

This clone was counted between two and nine times. This chain connects TRBV28 to TRBJ2-3; TRBD2 aligns across 13 bases. Per germline, CDR1 MDHEN and CDR2 SYDVKM. This CDR3 is 19 amino acids long. V dropped 5 bases and J dropped 0; count of bases not matched to a gene: 11. As DNA, the CDR3 is TGTGCCAGCAGTCGTTCACTAGCGGGGGGGACCCCTAGCACAGATACGCAGTATTTT. Its translation: CASSRSLAGGTPSTDTQYF.

CDR3 DNA sequence: TGTGCCAGCACGGGGACAGGGACGGCGGTATTATCTGGGGCCAACGTCCTGACTTTC. Amino acids: CASTGTGTAVLSGANVLTF. The chain uses TRBV5-4 and TRBJ2-6; 9 nucleotides line up with TRBD1. Germline lookup yields CDR1 SGHNT and CDR2 YYREEE (reference sequence). The CDR3 consists of 19 residues. The V and J ends lost 6 bases and 1 base, in that order; junction bases with no gene match: 14.

This chain joins TRBV5-4 and TRBJ2-3, with 10 positions matching TRBD2. The CDR3 spans 17 residues. Germline CDR1 is SGHNT and CDR2 is YYREEE (reference sequence). Trimming removed 4 bases from V and 4 bases from J; junction bases left unmatched: 12. The CDR3 sequence: CASSPDLLAGVADTQYF. The CDR3, as DNA: TGTGCCAGCAGCCCCGACCTCCTAGCGGGAGTCGCAGATACGCAGTATTTT.

A few counts support this clone. The same CDR3 arises from other DNA sequences in this sample as well. The chain combines TRBV5-1 with TRBJ1-1, with 9 bases identical to TRBD1. Trimming removed 4 bases from V and 0 bases from J; junction bases left unmatched: 7. Germline V CDR1 and CDR2: SGHRS, YFSETQ. This CDR3 is built from 16 residues. The CDR3 sequence is CASSLGQGWMNTEAFF. In nucleotides, the CDR3 is TGCGCCAGCAGCCTGGGACAGGGTTGGATGAACACTGAAGCTTTCTTT.

The V gene is TRBV5-4, the J gene TRBJ1-3; D perhaps matches TRBD1 (5 bases). Germline-derived CDR1 and CDR2 are SGHNT and YYREEE (reference sequence). The CDR3 has 12 amino acids. V lost 2 bases, J lost 15 bases, and 15 bases lay in between. CDR3 protein: CASSFLQGWEYF. Here the CDR3 DNA reads TGTGCCAGCAGCTTCCTCCAGGGTTGGGAATATTTT. The entire variable domain, with the rest obtained from reference TRBV5-4 and TRBJ1-3, is as follows: ETGVTQSPTHLIKTRGQQVTLRCSSQSGHNTVSWYQQALGQGPQFIFQYYREEENGRGNFPPRFSGLQFPNYSSELNVNALELDDSALYLCASSFLQGWEYFGEGSWLTVV.

The gene calls are TRBV7-9 and TRBJ2-2; a weak D match, TRBD2 (5 bases). Trimming removed 5 bases at V and 0 bases at J, with 16 bases between. Germline loops: CDR1 SEHNR, CDR2 FQNEAQ (reference sequence). This CDR3 region has 17 residues. CDR3 loop: CASSALGSYANTGELFF. The DNA of the CDR3 is TGTGCCAGCAGCGCCCTTGGGAGTTACGCGAACACCGGGGAGCTGTTTTTT.